The rows below give T cell receptor beta chains drawn from one sample of a study of human T cells and chemical hapten exposure. TCRdb processed the RACE reads anew with MiXCR; each CDR3 protein has one entry. In the table there are 200,000 to 300,000 distinct CDR3 sequences, about 9.4% of which are singletons. Specimen: whole blood, collected in connection with sensitization to the hapten diphenylcyclopropenone (DPC). These receptor sequences come from a woman in her 40s with alopecia areata. Some clones in this sample may be carry-over from other donors' samples. Both conserved end residues are part of each CDR3. A D gene is named only where the DNA matches it firmly. Clone size appears in some rows only: once, few, many, or a class for an expanded clone.

>TRBV5-8|many|TRBJ1-3|TRBD1
TGTGCCAGCAGCTTCACAGGGGCTGGAAACACCATATATTTT
CASSFTGAGNTIYF
>TRBV7-2|NA|TRBJ2-7|TRBD2
TGTGCCAGCAGCCCCCCAGCGGGAGGGCCTTCCTCCGAGCAGTACTTC
CASSPPAGGPSSEQYF
>TRBV12-3/TRBV12-4|once|TRBJ1-5|NA
TGTGCCAGCAGAACTTCAGGGAGGGGAAGTCAGCCCCAGCATTTT
CASRTSGRGSQPQHF
>TRBV20-1|NA|TRBJ2-1|NA
TGCAGTGCTAGAGATCACAGGGTTGAGCAGTTCTTC
CSARDHRVEQFF
>TRBV20-1|NA|TRBJ2-3|NA
TGCAGTGCTAGAGACCTAGGGACAGATACGCAGTATTTT
CSARDLGTDTQYF
>TRBV12-3/TRBV12-4|few|TRBJ2-5|TRBD2
TGTGCCAGCAGTGCTAGCGGGCGGCTCCAAGAGACCCAGTACTTC
CASSASGRLQETQYF
>TRBV25-1|few|TRBJ1-3|TRBD1
TGTGCCAGCAGTGAATCGACACAGGGGGCTGGAAACACCATATATTTT
CASSESTQGAGNTIYF
>TRBV6-2/TRBV6-3|NA|TRBJ2-6|NA
TGTGCCAGCAGTTACAGGAGCCCTTACAACGTCCTGACTTTC
CASSYRSPYNVLTF
>TRBV18|few|TRBJ2-7|NA
TGTGCCAGCTCCCCCACAGGGGACTCCTCCTACGAGCAGTACTTC
CASSPTGDSSYEQYF
>TRBV29-1|many|TRBJ2-7|NA
TGCAGCGTTGAAGATCGGAGGGGCCTACGGTACTACGAGCAGTACTTC
CSVEDRRGLRYYEQYF
>TRBV12-3/TRBV12-4|few|TRBJ2-2|TRBD2
TGTGCCAGCAGTTTTGGAACGTCTAGCGGGAGTTCCAACACCGGGGAGCTGTTTTTT
CASSFGTSSGSSNTGELFF
>TRBV12-3/TRBV12-4|NA|TRBJ2-5|NA
TGTGCCAGCAGTTTGTCGGGGGTAGGAGAGACCCAGTACTTC
CASSLSGVGETQYF
>TRBV3-1|NA|TRBJ2-1|NA
TGTGCCAGCAGCCTCGGGGGTGGGACCCTCGAGCAGTTCTTC
CASSLGGGTLEQFF
>TRBV7-9|many|TRBJ1-4|NA
TGTGCCAGCAGCCCAAAAGGGGCAACTAATGAAAAACTGTTTTTT
CASSPKGATNEKLFF
>TRBV29-1|many|TRBJ2-7|NA
TGCAGCGTATCACAGGGTCGGGAGCAGTACTTC
CSVSQGREQYF
>TRBV7-9|few|TRBJ1-1|NA
TGTGCCAGCAGCTTAGATTGGGGGCGAGCTTTCTTT
CASSLDWGRAFF
>TRBV21-1|few|TRBJ2-5|NA
TGTGCCAGCAGCATGAGAGGGCCCCCCCAAGAGACCCAGTACTTC
CASSMRGPPQETQYF
>TRBV10-3|many|TRBJ1-6|NA
TGTGCCATCAAACAGGGAGTTGATTCACCCCTCCACTTT
CAIKQGVDSPLHF
>TRBV6-5|NA|TRBJ1-1|NA
TGTGCCAGCAGTTACTCGACGGGGGGCAACGTGGCTTTCTTT
CASSYSTGGNVAFF
>TRBV4-3|NA|TRBJ1-4|NA
TGCGCCAGCCGGGGGGCCTCGGATGAAAAACTGTTTTTT
CASRGASDEKLFF
>TRBV27|NA|TRBJ2-3|TRBD2
TGTGCCAGCAGTCGTACCCAGGGACTAGCAAGAGATACGCAGTATTTT
CASSRTQGLARDTQYF
>TRBV2|few|TRBJ2-2|TRBD1
TGTGCCAGCAGCCGACAGGGGCTGGCCGGGGAGCTGTTTTTT
CASSRQGLAGELFF
>TRBV7-9|NA|TRBJ2-3|TRBD2
TGTGCCAGCAGCAGGGGACTAGCGGTACGACTACCCACAGATACGCAGTATTTT
CASSRGLAVRLPTDTQYF
>TRBV19|many|TRBJ2-6|NA
TGTGCCAGTAGTATCATCGGGTCTGGGGCCAACGTCCTGACTTTC
CASSIIGSGANVLTF
>TRBV7-2|many|TRBJ2-2|NA
TGTGCCAGCAGCTCAAGGACAGACACCGGGGAGCTGTTTTTT
CASSSRTDTGELFF
>TRBV7-2|NA|TRBJ2-1|TRBD2
TGTGCCAGCACTGGACTAGCGGGAGGAGGTGAGCAGTTCTTC
CASTGLAGGGEQFF
>TRBV7-2|NA|TRBJ2-7|NA
TGTGCCAGCAGCTTCGCTACTACCTACGAGCAGTACTTC
CASSFATTYEQYF
>TRBV29-1|NA|TRBJ2-1|TRBD2
TGCAGCGTTGAAGGCGGGAGCTCCTACAATGAGCAGTTCTTC
CSVEGGSSYNEQFF